This TCR beta chain comes out of a study of blood T cell repertoires in COVID-19. Looking at the study overall: From the United States, Italy and Spain came samples of acute and convalescent COVID-19. Nucleic acid was either cDNA or gDNA, and it came from T cells, B-cell-depleted T cells, or PBMCs.

Original methodology: Reference gene primer amplification in the assay estimated nucleated cell counts. Clones were read by immunoSEQ multiplex PCR, and TCRdb kept only the in-frame ones, dropping some. V and J calls and clone size are given by that table; D and trimming were obtained from the DNA. The top ten hold roughly 6.1% of the sample, which has about 75,000 clones, roughly 86% seen once. CDR1 and CDR2 from the germline V gene are LNHDA and SQIVND (reference sequence). V lost 1 base, J lost 1 base, and 7 bases lay in between. This CDR3 is 14 amino acids long. This receptor was identified in a woman aged 50 to 60 with acute or convalescent COVID-19. V is TRBV19 and J is TRBJ2-5; D not certain. Sequencing was performed on peripheral blood. CDR3 nucleotides: TGTGCCAGTAGTATAGCTGCCAGCCAAGAGACCCAGTACTTC. Its translation: CASSIAASQETQYF.